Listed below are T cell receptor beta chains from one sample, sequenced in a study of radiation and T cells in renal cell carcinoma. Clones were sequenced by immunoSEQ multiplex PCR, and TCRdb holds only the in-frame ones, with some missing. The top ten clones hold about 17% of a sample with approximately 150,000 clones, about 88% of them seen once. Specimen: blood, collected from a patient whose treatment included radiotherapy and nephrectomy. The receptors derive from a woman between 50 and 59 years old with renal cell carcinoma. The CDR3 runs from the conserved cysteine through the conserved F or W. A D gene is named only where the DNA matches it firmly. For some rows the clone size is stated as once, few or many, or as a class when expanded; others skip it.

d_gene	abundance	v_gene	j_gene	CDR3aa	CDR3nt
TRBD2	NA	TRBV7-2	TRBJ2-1	CASSSKGGTSGIEQFF	TGTGCCAGCAGCTCCAAAGGCGGGACTAGCGGAATCGAGCAGTTCTTC
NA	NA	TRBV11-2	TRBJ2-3	CASSQVGDTQYF	TGTGCCAGCAGCCAGGTAGGAGATACGCAGTATTTT
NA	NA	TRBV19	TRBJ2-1	CASRDYNEQFF	TGTGCCAGTAGGGACTACAATGAGCAGTTCTTC
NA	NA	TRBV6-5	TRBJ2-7	CASSRGPNREQYF	TGTGCCAGCAGCAGAGGGCCCAACCGGGAGCAGTACTTC
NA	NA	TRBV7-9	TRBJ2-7	CASSRPGPEKQYF	TGTGCCAGCAGCCGCCCGGGACCGGAGAAGCAGTACTTC
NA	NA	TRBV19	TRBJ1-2	CASSVRGFGYGYTF	TGTGCCAGTAGTGTCCGCGGTTTTGGCTATGGCTACACCTTC
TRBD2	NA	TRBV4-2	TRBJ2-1	CASSQGLAGGAEQFF	TGTGCCAGCAGCCAAGGGTTAGCGGGGGGGGCTGAGCAGTTCTTC
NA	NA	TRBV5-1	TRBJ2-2	CASSLAVGVGELFF	TGCGCCAGCAGCTTGGCCGTAGGGGTAGGGGAGCTGTTTTTT
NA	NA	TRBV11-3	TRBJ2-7	CASSLDLGNEQYF	TGTGCCAGCAGCTTAGATCTGGGGAACGAGCAGTACTTC
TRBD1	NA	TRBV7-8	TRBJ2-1	CASSIGTGGNNEQFF	TGTGCCAGCAGCATCGGGACAGGGGGCAACAATGAGCAGTTCTTC
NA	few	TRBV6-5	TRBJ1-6	CASSYSYGQGNSPLHF	TGTGCCAGCAGTTACTCGTACGGGCAGGGCAATTCACCCCTCCACTTT
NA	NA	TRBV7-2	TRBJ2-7	CASSRAREGEQYF	TGTGCCAGCAGCCGTGCCAGAGAAGGCGAGCAGTACTTC
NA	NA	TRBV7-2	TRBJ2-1	CASSYQGLSYNEQFF	TGTGCCAGCAGCTACCAGGGGTTATCCTACAATGAGCAGTTCTTC
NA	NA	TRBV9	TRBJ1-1	CASSEGGEAFF	TGTGCCAGCAGCGAGGGCGGTGAAGCTTTCTTT
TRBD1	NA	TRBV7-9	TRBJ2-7	CASSSRQGGEQYF	TGTGCCAGCAGCTCTCGACAGGGCGGCGAGCAGTACTTC
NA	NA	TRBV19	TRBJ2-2	CASKDRPNTGELFF	TGTGCCAGTAAAGACAGACCCAACACCGGGGAGCTGTTTTTT
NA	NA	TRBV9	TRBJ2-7	CASSAAPTGLRGEQYF	TGTGCCAGCAGCGCCGCCCCGACAGGTTTGCGCGGCGAGCAGTACTTC
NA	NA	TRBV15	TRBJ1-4	CATSRVGTINEKLFF	TGTGCCACCAGCAGGGTCGGCACGATTAATGAAAAACTGTTTTTT
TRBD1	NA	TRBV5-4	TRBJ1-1	CASSPGRDRVNTEAFF	TGTGCCAGCAGCCCCGGACGGGACAGGGTGAACACTGAAGCTTTCTTT
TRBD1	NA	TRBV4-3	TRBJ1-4	CASSQEAWGQGNEKLFF	TGCGCCAGCAGCCAAGAAGCGTGGGGACAGGGGAATGAAAAACTGTTTTTT
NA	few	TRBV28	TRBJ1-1	CASTLAGGWAFF	TGTGCCAGCACTCTAGCTGGGGGGTGGGCTTTCTTT
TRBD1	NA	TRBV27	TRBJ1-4	CASSSVQGAGVGEKLFF	TGTGCCAGCAGTTCGGTCCAGGGGGCAGGGGTCGGTGAAAAACTGTTTTTT
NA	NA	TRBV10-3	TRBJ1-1	CAISSDTEAFF	TGTGCCATCAGTTCCGACACTGAAGCTTTCTTT
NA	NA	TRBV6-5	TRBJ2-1	CASSYSGFYEQFF	TGTGCCAGCAGTTACTCGGGGTTCTATGAGCAGTTCTTC
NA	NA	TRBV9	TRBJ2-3	CASSFKTSTDTQYF	TGTGCCAGCAGCTTTAAGACAAGCACAGATACGCAGTATTTT
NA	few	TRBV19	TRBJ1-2	CASSIPGVHGYTF	TGTGCCAGTAGTATTCCGGGGGTTCATGGCTACACCTTC
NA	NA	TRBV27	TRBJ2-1	CASSPGGRREQFF	TGTGCCAGCAGTCCCGGAGGACGTCGGGAGCAGTTCTTC
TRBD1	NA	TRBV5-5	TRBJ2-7	CASSWGQIPSEQYF	TGTGCCAGCAGCTGGGGACAGATCCCCAGTGAGCAGTACTTC
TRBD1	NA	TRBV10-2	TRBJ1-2	CASSLQGELGYTF	TGCGCCAGCAGTCTACAGGGGGAGTTAGGCTACACCTTC
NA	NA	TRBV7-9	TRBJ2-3	CASSLRSFADTQYF	TGTGCCAGCAGCCTAAGGTCCTTCGCAGATACGCAGTATTTT
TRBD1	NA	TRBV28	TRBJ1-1	CASIPMPGQGFNTEAFF	TGTGCCAGCATTCCCATGCCGGGACAGGGGTTTAACACTGAAGCTTTCTTT
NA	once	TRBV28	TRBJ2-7	CASSPAGSTHGQYF	TGTGCCAGCAGTCCCGCAGGTTCCACGCACGGGCAGTACTTC
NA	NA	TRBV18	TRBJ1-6	CASSKGGLTNSPLHF	TGTGCCAGCTCTAAGGGAGGACTGACCAACTCACCCCTCCACTTT
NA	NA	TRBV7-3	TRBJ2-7	CASSLSPGAYEQYF	TGTGCCAGCAGCTTGAGTCCGGGGGCCTACGAGCAGTACTTC
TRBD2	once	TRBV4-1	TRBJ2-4	CASSQFSGRAENIQYF	TGCGCCAGCAGCCAATTTAGCGGGAGGGCCGAAAACATTCAGTACTTC
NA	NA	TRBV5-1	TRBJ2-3	CASSLADSRRDTQYF	TGCGCCAGCAGCTTGGCGGACTCGCGGCGGGATACGCAGTATTTT
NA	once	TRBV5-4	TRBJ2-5	CASSLNYAWETQYF	TGTGCCAGCAGCTTGAATTATGCGTGGGAGACCCAGTACTTC
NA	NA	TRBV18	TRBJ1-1	CASSRGAVRNTEAFF	TGTGCCAGCTCCCGCGGGGCGGTGCGGAACACTGAAGCTTTCTTT
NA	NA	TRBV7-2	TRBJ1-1	CASSRPVGNTEAFF	TGTGCCAGCAGCCGGCCAGTCGGGAACACTGAAGCTTTCTTT
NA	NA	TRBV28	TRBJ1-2	CASSLLFGYGGSF	TGTGCCAGCAGTTTATTATTTGGATACGGTGGCTCCTTC
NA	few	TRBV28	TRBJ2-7	CASSLSPKYEQYF	TGTGCCAGCAGTTTATCTCCCAAGTACGAGCAGTACTTC
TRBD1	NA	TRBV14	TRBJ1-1	CASSPRQGELTEAFF	TGTGCCAGCAGCCCGCGACAGGGAGAGTTAACTGAAGCTTTCTTT
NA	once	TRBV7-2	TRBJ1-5	CASSRGGSNQPQHF	TGTGCCAGCAGCCGTGGAGGGTCCAATCAGCCCCAGCATTTT
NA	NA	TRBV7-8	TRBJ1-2	CASSLRENYGYTF	TGTGCCAGCAGCTTACGGGAGAACTATGGCTACACCTTC
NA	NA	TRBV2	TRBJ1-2	CASSEAPRLGYGYTF	TGTGCCAGCAGTGAAGCGCCCAGACTGGGGTATGGCTACACCTTC
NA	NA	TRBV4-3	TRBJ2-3	CASSQARTTTDTQYF	TGCGCCAGCAGCCAAGCTAGGACGACCACAGATACGCAGTATTTT
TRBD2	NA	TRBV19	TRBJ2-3	CASRLAGVVDTQYF	TGTGCCAGTAGACTAGCGGGAGTGGTAGATACGCAGTATTTT
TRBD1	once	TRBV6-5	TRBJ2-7	CASRPDRGLPYEQYF	TGTGCCAGCAGACCCGACAGGGGCCTGCCCTACGAGCAGTACTTC
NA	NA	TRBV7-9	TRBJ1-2	CASSSRDNYGYTF	TGTGCCAGCAGCTCCCGGGACAACTATGGCTACACCTTC
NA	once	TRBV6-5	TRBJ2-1	CASSARGKIDNEQFF	TGTGCCAGCAGTGCCCGCGGGAAAATAGACAATGAGCAGTTCTTC
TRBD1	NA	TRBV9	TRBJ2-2	CASSTGQGNTGELFF	TGTGCCAGCAGCACGGGACAGGGCAACACCGGGGAGCTGTTTTTT
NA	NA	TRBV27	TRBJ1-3	CASSSASGNTIYF	TGTGCCAGCAGTTCCGCTTCTGGAAACACCATATATTTT
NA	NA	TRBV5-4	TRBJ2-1	CASGSGDLLDEQFF	TGTGCCAGCGGATCTGGGGACCTCCTGGATGAGCAGTTCTTC
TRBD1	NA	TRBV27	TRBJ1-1	CASSYRGLAMNTEAFF	TGTGCCAGCAGTTACAGGGGACTCGCCATGAACACTGAAGCTTTCTTT
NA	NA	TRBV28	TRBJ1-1	CASSPGFPGSGAFF	TGTGCCAGCAGTCCGGGATTCCCGGGTTCTGGAGCTTTCTTT
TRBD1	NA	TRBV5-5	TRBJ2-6	CASSLRGGSGANVLTF	TGTGCCAGCAGCTTAAGAGGGGGCTCCGGGGCCAACGTCCTGACTTTC